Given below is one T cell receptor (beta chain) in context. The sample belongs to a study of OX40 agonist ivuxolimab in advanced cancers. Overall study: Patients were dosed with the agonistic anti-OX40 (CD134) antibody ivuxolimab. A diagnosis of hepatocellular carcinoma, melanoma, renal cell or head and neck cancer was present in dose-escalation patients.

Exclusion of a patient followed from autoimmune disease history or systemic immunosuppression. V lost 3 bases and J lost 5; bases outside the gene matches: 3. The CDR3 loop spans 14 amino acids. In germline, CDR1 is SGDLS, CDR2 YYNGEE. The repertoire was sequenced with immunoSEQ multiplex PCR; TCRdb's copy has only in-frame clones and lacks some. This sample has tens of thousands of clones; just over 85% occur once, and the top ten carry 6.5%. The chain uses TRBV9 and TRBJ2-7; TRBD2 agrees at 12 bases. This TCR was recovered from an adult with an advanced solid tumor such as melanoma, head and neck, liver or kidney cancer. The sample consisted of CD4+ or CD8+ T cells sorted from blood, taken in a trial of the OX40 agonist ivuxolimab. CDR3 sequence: CASSARLAGDEQYF. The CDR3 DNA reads TGTGCCAGCAGCGCACGACTAGCGGGAGACGAGCAGTACTTC.